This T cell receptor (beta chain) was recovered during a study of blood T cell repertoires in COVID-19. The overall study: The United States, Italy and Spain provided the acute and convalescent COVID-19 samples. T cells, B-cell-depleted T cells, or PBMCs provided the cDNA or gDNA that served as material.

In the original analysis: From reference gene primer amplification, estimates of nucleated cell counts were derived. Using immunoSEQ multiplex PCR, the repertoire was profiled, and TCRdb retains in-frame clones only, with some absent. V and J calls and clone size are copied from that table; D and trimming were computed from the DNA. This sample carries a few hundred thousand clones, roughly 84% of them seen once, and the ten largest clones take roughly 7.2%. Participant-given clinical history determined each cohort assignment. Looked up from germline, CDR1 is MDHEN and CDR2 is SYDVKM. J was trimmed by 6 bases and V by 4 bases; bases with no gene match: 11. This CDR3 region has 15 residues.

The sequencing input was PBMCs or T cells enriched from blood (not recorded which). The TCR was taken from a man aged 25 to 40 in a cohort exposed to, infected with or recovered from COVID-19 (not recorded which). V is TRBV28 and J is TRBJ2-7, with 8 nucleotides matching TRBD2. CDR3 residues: CASSSGGRESGEQYF. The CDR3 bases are TGTGCCAGCAGTTCGGGGGGGCGGGAGTCTGGCGAGCAGTACTTC.